This T cell receptor beta chain was retrieved from a study of blood T cell repertoires in COVID-19 (TCRdb year 2020). In terms of the full investigation: The collaborator samples originated in the United States, Italy and Spain and spanned the acute and convalescent phases of COVID-19. The material from the prospective study consisted of cDNA or gDNA derived from T cells, B-cell-depleted T cells, or PBMCs. The dataset comprised deeply sampled blood TCRbeta repertoires from subjects exposed to, actively infected with, or recovered from COVID-19. The repertoires were made available in a free public database intended to serve as a resource for research on the immune response to SARS-CoV-2. Samples came from the ongoing ImmuneRACE study (first 160 participants) plus 1,254 subjects from 6 global collaborators. The sample metadata nearly always contained a de-identified subject ID, COVID-19 status, age in years and sex. HLA class I and class II types, where available, came from metadata supplied by the sample provider rather than from assay-based typing.

Here is what the overall study found, with its caveats: Clinical and demographic metadata were provided uncurated, with the amount varying by source and participant.

TCRbeta CDR3 regions were amplified from genomic DNA by means of the immunoSEQ Assay, a bias-controlled multiplex PCR. From the authors' description of their analysis: Nucleated cell counts per sample were estimated from amplification of reference gene primers within the assay. Sequence reads were collapsed and filtered to measure the absolute abundance of every unique TCRbeta CDR3 rearrangement. For each sample, productive Simpson clonality was calculated by taking the square root of Simpson's diversity index across productive rearrangements. The immuneACCESS repertoire file appears here via TCRdb, limited to in-frame rearrangements. These files lack a portion of the clones; in checked studies, under half of the deficit traces to unresolved V genes, and the cause of the others is not known. That table gives V, J and clone size, and the DNA gave D and trimming. For this sample the table gives some 170,000 clones, of which roughly 86% were detected only once. The leading ten clones occupy 1.5% to 2% of the sample.

In this sample, this clone turned up a few times. The antigen this receptor binds is unknown. No much larger clonotype is one base removed from it; base qualities were not supplied. Including the terminal cysteine and phenylalanine, the CDR3 comprises 15 residues. The sequence is cut down to CDR3 DNA, 45 bases in frame from base 1. Here V drops 4 bases and J drops 1 base, and the junction holds 8 bases not matched to any gene. In the germline V gene, CDR1 corresponds to SGDLS and CDR2 to YYNGEE. The collaborating institutions used their own protocols to collect whole blood in K2EDTA tubes. For TCRbeta analysis, collaborator samples were shipped as frozen whole blood, as isolated PBMCs, or as DNA extracted from either sample type.

The chain couples TRBV9 to TRBJ2-7; TRBD2 agrees with 7 junctional bases. This clonotype originated in a woman between 50 and 59 years old with acute or convalescent COVID-19. Sequencing used peripheral blood. The DNA sequence is given as TGTGCCAGCAGCCCGTCTGGCGGGAGTTCCTACGAGCAGTACTTC. The translation is CASSPSGGSSYEQYF.